Detailed here is one TCR beta chain. Measured with immunoSEQ multiplex PCR; TCRdb has only the in-frame clones, and not every one. The data show 230,000 or so clones, over 90% seen once. This sample was included in a study of control samples from healthy donors and cancer patients. The germline gives CDR1 SGHAT, CDR2 FQNNGV. The CDR3 sequence is 15 residues long. The ends were cut back, 7 bases at V and 5 bases at J, with 15 bases in the middle. Sequenced: blood. The receptor was isolated from a man in his forties or fifties in good health. The chain combines TRBV11-2 with TRBJ1-6; no clear D gene. CDR3: CASTIPRADNSPLHF. The CDR3 region has the DNA TGTGCCAGCACCATCCCCCGGGCAGATAATTCACCCCTCCACTTT.